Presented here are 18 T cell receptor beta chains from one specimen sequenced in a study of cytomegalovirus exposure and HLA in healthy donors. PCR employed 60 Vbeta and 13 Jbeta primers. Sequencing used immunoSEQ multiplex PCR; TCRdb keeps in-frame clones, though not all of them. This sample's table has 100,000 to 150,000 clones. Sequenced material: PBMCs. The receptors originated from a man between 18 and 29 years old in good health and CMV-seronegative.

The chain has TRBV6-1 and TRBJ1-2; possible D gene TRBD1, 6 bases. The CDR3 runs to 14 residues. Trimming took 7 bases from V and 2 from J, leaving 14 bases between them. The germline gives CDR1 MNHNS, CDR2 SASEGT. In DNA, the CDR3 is TGTGCCAGCAATACAGGGTCGGTGAACTATGGCTACACCTTC. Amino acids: CASNTGSVNYGYTF.

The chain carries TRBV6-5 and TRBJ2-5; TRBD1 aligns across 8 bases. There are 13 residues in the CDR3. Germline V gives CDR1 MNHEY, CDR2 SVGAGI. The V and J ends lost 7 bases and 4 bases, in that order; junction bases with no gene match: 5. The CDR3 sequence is CASNLGQGETQYF. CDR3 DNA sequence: TGTGCCAGCAACCTCGGACAGGGAGAGACCCAGTACTTC.

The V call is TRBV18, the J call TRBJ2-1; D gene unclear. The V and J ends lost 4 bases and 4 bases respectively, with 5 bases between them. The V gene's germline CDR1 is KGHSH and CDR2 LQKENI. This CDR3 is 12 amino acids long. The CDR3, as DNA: TGTGCCAGCTCACTAGATTACAATGAGCAGTTCTTC. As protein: CASSLDYNEQFF.

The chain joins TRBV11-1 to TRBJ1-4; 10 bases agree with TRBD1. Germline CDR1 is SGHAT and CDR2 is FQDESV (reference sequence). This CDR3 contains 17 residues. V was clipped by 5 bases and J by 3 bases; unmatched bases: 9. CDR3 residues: CASSLTGQGSANEKLFF. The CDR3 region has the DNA TGTGCCAGCAGCCTAACGGGACAGGGGTCAGCTAATGAAAAACTGTTTTTT.

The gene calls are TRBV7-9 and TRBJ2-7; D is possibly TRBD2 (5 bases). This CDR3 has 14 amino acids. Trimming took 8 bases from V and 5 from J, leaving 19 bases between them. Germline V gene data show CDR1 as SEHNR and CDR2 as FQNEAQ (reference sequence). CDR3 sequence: CASRGDEGRDEQYF. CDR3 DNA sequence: TGTGCCAGCCGCGGAGATGAGGGCCGCGACGAGCAGTACTTC.

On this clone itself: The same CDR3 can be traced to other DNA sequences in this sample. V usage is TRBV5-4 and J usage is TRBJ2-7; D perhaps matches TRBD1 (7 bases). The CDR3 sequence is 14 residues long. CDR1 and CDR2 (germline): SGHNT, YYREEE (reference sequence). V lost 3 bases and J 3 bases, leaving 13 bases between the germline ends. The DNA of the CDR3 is TGTGCCAGCAGCTCGCAGGGGGGACACTACGAGCAGTACTTC. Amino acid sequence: CASSSQGGHYEQYF.

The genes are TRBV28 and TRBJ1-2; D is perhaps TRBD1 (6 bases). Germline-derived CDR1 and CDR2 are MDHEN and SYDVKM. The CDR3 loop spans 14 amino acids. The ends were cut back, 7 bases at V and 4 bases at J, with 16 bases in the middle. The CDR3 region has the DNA TGTGCCAGCACCCGATCGAGAGGGGGCTATGGCTACACCTTC. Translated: CASTRSRGGYGYTF.

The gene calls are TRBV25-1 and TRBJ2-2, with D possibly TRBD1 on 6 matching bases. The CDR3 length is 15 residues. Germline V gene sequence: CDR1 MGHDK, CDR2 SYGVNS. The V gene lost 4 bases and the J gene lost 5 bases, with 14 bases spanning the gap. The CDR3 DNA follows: TGTGCCAGCAGTGTGACAGGAATGAGGACCGGGGAGCTGTTTTTT. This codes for CASSVTGMRTGELFF.

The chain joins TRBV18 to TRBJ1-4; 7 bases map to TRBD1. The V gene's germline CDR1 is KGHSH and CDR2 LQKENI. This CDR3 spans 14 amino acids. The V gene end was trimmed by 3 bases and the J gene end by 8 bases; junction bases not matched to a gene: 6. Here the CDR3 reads CASSPQQGMEKLFF. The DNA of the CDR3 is TGTGCCAGCTCACCCCAACAGGGGATGGAAAAACTGTTTTTT.

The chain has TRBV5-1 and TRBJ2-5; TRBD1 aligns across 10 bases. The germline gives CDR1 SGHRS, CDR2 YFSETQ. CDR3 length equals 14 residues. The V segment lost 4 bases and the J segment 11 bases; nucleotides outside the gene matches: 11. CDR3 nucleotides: TGCGCCAGCAGCCAGGACAGGGGGAGGGTGGAGCAGTACTTC. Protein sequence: CASSQDRGRVEQYF. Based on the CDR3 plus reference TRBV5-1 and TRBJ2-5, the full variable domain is KAGVTQTPRYLIKTRGQQVTLSCSPISGHRSVSWYQQTPGQGLQFLFEYFSETQRNKGNFPGRFSGRQFSNSRSEMNVSTLELGDSALYLCASSQDRGRVEQYFGPGTRLLVL.

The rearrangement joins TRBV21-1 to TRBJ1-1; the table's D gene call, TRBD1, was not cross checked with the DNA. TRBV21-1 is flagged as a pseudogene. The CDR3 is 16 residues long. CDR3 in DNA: TGTGCCAGCAGCAAACTGGACAGCCCAATGAACACTGAAGCTTTCTTT. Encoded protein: CASSKLDSPMNTEAFF.

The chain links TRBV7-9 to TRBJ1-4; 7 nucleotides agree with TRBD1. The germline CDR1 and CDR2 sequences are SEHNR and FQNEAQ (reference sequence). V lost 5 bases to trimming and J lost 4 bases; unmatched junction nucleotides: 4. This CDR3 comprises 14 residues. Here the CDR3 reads CASSRQGLNEKLFF. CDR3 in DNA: TGTGCCAGCAGCCGACAGGGCCTTAATGAAAAACTGTTTTTT.

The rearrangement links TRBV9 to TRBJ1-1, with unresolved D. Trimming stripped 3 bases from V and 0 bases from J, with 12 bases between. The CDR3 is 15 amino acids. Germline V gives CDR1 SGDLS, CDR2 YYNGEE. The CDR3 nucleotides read TGTGCCAGCAGCGGCGCGGGCACCGTGAACACTGAAGCTTTCTTT. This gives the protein CASSGAGTVNTEAFF.

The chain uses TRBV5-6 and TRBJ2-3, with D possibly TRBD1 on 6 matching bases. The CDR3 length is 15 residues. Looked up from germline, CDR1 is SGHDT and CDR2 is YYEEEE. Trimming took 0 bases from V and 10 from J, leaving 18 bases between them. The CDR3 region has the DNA TGTGCCAGCAGCTTGGGGACAGCGCTAAATACGGCGCAGTATTTT. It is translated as CASSLGTALNTAQYF.

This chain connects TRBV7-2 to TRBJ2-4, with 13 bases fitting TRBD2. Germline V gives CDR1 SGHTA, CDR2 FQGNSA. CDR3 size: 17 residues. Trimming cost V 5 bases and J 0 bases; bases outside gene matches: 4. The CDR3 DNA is TGTGCCAGCAGCGGGTGGACTAGCGGGGGAGCCAAAAACATTCAGTACTTC. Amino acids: CASSGWTSGGAKNIQYF.

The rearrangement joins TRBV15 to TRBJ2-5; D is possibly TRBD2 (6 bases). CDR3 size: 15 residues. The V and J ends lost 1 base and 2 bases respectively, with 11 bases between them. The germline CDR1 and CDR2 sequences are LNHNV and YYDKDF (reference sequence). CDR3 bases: TGTGCCACCAGCAGAGCTCGACTAGGTCAAGAGACCCAGTACTTC. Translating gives CATSRARLGQETQYF.

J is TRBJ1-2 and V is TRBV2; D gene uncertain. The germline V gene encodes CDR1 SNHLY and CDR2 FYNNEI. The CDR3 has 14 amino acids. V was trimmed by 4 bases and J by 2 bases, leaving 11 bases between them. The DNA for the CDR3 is TGTGCCAGCAGTGTAGAGGAACTCAACTATGGCTACACCTTC. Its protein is CASSVEELNYGYTF.

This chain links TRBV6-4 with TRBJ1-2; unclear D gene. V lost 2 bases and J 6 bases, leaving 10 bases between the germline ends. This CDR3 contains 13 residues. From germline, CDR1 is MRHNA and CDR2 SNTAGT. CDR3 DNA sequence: TGTGCCAGCAGTGACCGCACGCCAGATGGCTACACCTTC. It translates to CASSDRTPDGYTF.